These 29 T cell receptor beta chains originate from one sample sequenced in a study of cytomegalovirus exposure and HLA in healthy donors. Primers for the PCR totalled 60 Vbeta and 13 Jbeta. The method was immunoSEQ multiplex PCR; TCRdb's version includes in-frame clones alone and lacks a portion of them. The sample has fewer than 150,000 clones, roughly 75% seen once. The sample taken for sequencing was PBMCs. These receptors came from a man aged 35-49 years in good health and CMV-seropositive.

J is TRBJ2-3 and V is TRBV7-9; possible D gene TRBD2, 6 bases. The CDR3 sequence is 14 residues long. Per germline, CDR1 SEHNR and CDR2 FQNEAQ (reference sequence). The V gene lost 3 bases and the J gene lost 2 bases, with 9 bases spanning the gap. The DNA of the CDR3 is TGTGCCAGCAGCTTTACGGGACTCACAGATACGCAGTATTTT. Its protein is CASSFTGLTDTQYF.

J is TRBJ1-4 and V is TRBV6-5, with D hard to call. Germline CDR1 reads MNHEY; CDR2 reads SVGAGI. V lost 2 bases and J lost 4, with 5 bases in between. The CDR3 is 13 amino acids. CDR3 in DNA: TGTGCCAGCAGTTACACCGGTAATGAAAAACTGTTTTTT. It yields the protein CASSYTGNEKLFF.

This clone occurred a few times. The chain couples TRBV15 to TRBJ1-1, with D unresolved. Looked up from germline, CDR1 is LNHNV and CDR2 is YYDKDF (reference sequence). The CDR3 consists of 12 residues. V was pared by 0 bases and J by 8 bases, with 7 bases between. CDR3 amino acids: CATSRDLQEAFF. CDR3 nucleotides: TGTGCCACCAGCAGAGATCTACAGGAAGCTTTCTTT.

The chain uses TRBV19 and TRBJ2-5; 11 nucleotides agree with TRBD2. V lost 5 bases and J lost 7; bases outside the gene matches: 9. CDR1 and CDR2 (germline): LNHDA, SQIVND (reference sequence). CDR3 length equals 15 residues. This chain's CDR3 is CASSLLAGEVGTQYF. The CDR3, as DNA: TGTGCCAGTAGTCTACTAGCGGGGGAGGTGGGGACCCAGTACTTC.

The chain uses TRBV28 and TRBJ1-1; maybe TRBD1 (6 bases). Deletions cut 2 bases from V and 2 bases from J, with 12 bases between. The CDR3 has 15 residues. Germline CDR1 MDHEN, CDR2 SYDVKM. This chain's CDR3 is CASSLAVGGNTEAFF. CDR3 nucleotide sequence: TGTGCCAGCAGTTTAGCGGTAGGGGGAAACACTGAAGCTTTCTTT.

The rearrangement joins TRBV15 to TRBJ2-7; D is ambiguous. The CDR3 covers 15 residues. Trimming cost V 0 bases and J 6 bases, with 15 bases left between them. Germline V gene sequence: CDR1 LNHNV, CDR2 YYDKDF (reference sequence). The chain's CDR3 is CATSRDGGLVREQYF. The CDR3 coding sequence is TGTGCCACCAGCAGAGATGGTGGGCTGGTGCGCGAGCAGTACTTC.

V usage is TRBV30 and J usage is TRBJ2-1; D is uncertain. Germline V lookup: CDR1 GTSNPN, CDR2 SVGIG (reference sequence). CDR3 length: 11 residues. V was trimmed by 1 base and J by 12 bases, leaving 10 bases between them. CDR3 amino acids: CAWSAPAGQFF. The CDR3 DNA sequence: TGTGCCTGGAGTGCCCCTGCAGGGCAGTTCTTC.

The chain employs TRBV2 and TRBJ1-5; D perhaps matches TRBD1 (5 bases). Trimming pared 2 bases from V and 4 bases from J, leaving 9 bases between. Germline assignment: CDR1 SNHLY and CDR2 FYNNEI. The CDR3 totals 14 residues. CDR3 sequence reads: CASSELGPNQPQHF. DNA for the CDR3: TGTGCCAGCAGTGAATTGGGGCCTAATCAGCCCCAGCATTTT.

The gene calls are TRBV10-3 and TRBJ1-1; D is unresolved. This CDR3 is 15 amino acids long. Trimming took 4 bases from V and 0 from J, leaving 12 bases between them. In germline, CDR1 is ENHRY, CDR2 SYGVKD. The chain's CDR3 is CAISAETGLNTEAFF. The CDR3, as DNA: TGTGCCATCAGTGCGGAGACCGGGTTGAACACTGAAGCTTTCTTT.

This clone was picked up one time. This chain connects TRBV28 to TRBJ2-1, with TRBD1 matching 7 bases. CDR1 is MDHEN and CDR2 is SYDVKM in the germline V gene. After removal of 5 bases from V and 2 bases from J, the junction contained 9 bases not matched to a gene. CDR3 size: 16 residues. CDR3 nucleotide sequence: TGTGCCAGCAGTCGAGCAGGGGGACCCCCCTACAATGAGCAGTTCTTC. This codes for CASSRAGGPPYNEQFF.

The chain couples TRBV11-2 to TRBJ2-7, with 7 bases fitting TRBD1. The J segment lost 6 bases and the V segment lost 1 base, leaving 9 bases of the junction unmatched. This CDR3 spans 15 amino acids. The germline gives CDR1 SGHAT, CDR2 FQNNGV. In DNA, the CDR3 is TGTGCCAGCAGCTTAGGGAACAGGGGAAATGGCGAGCAGTACTTC. It yields the protein CASSLGNRGNGEQYF.

In its sample, this clone was seen once. This chain uses TRBV6-1 with TRBJ1-4; D gene ambiguous. Trimming pared 8 bases from V and 1 base from J, leaving 8 bases between. The CDR3 is made up of 13 amino acids. Germline V CDR1 and CDR2: MNHNS, SASEGT. CDR3 amino acids: CASLGETNEKLFF. The CDR3 DNA is TGTGCCAGCCTCGGGGAAACTAATGAAAAACTGTTTTTT.

The V gene is TRBV9, the J gene TRBJ2-6; D is ambiguous. From germline, CDR1 is SGDLS and CDR2 YYNGEE. This CDR3 has 17 residues. V lost 7 bases and J 3 bases, leaving 20 bases between the germline ends. The CDR3 nucleotides read TGTGCCAGCGGCCCCAGCGTTTTATTCGATGGGGCCAACGTCCTGACTTTC. Protein sequence: CASGPSVLFDGANVLTF.

This clone turned up a few times. This chain connects TRBV19 to TRBJ1-1, with TRBD1 matching over 7 bases. The CDR3 loop spans 14 amino acids. Germline V gene sequence: CDR1 LNHDA, CDR2 SQIVND (reference sequence). V lost 5 bases and J lost 1; bases outside the gene matches: 4. CDR3 amino acids: CASSSTGANTEAFF. DNA of the CDR3: TGTGCCAGTAGTTCAACAGGGGCGAACACTGAAGCTTTCTTT. The whole variable domain, remainder taken from reference TRBV19 and TRBJ1-1, is DGGITQSPKYLFRKEGQNVTLSCEQNLNHDAMYWYRQDPGQGLRLIYYSQIVNDFQKGDIAEGYSVSREKKESFPLTVTSAQKNPTAFYLCASSSTGANTEAFFGQGTRLTVV.

The chain combines TRBV5-1 with TRBJ2-7, with D perhaps matching TRBD2 (6 bases). V lost 7 bases and J 0 bases, leaving 14 bases between the germline ends. Germline lookup yields CDR1 SGHRS and CDR2 YFSETQ. The CDR3 extends over 14 amino acids. The CDR3 DNA is TGCGCCAGCGCAAACCACGGGAGCTCCTACGAGCAGTACTTC. Protein product: CASANHGSSYEQYF.

This clone was counted between two and nine times. The rearrangement links TRBV5-6 to TRBJ1-1; D not certain. The CDR3 has 14 residues. V lost 0 bases to trimming and J lost 0 bases, with 6 bases between them. Germline V lookup: CDR1 SGHDT, CDR2 YYEEEE. The CDR3 region has the DNA TGTGCCAGCAGCTTGGTTACATTGAACACTGAAGCTTTCTTT. Residues: CASSLVTLNTEAFF.

The rearrangement links TRBV2 to TRBJ1-6; 9 bases are shared with TRBD1. Trimming took 6 bases from V and 13 from J; bases not matched to a gene: 7. This CDR3 has 13 amino acids. CDR1 is SNHLY and CDR2 is FYNNEI in the germline V gene. CDR3 sequence reads: CASREGQGIPLHF. The DNA for the CDR3 is TGTGCCAGCAGGGAGGGACAGGGAATTCCCCTCCACTTT.

This clone was counted a few times. V is TRBV7-2 and J is TRBJ2-1; D might be TRBD2 (6 bases). Deletions cut 5 bases from V and 4 bases from J, with 9 bases between. The CDR3 has 13 amino acids. CDR1 and CDR2 from the germline V gene are SGHTA and FQGNSA. The CDR3 loop is CASSQSGYNEQFF. The DNA for the CDR3 is TGTGCCAGCAGCCAAAGCGGGTACAATGAGCAGTTCTTC.

The rearrangement links TRBV9 to TRBJ2-5, with 7 bases aligning to TRBD2. The germline CDR1 and CDR2 sequences are SGDLS and YYNGEE. V was clipped by 0 bases and J by 5 bases; unmatched bases: 7. CDR3 length: 15 amino acids. The CDR3 DNA reads TGTGCCAGCAGCGTAGGGACTAGTTGGGGTGAGACCCAGTACTTC. Translated: CASSVGTSWGETQYF.

This clone has just one count. V gene TRBV2 combines with J gene TRBJ2-7; 8 nucleotides match TRBD1. Germline trimming cut 5 bases from V and 5 bases from J; bases unmatched to any gene: 5. Per the germline V gene, CDR1 is SNHLY and CDR2 is FYNNEI. This CDR3 contains 13 residues. In DNA form, the CDR3 reads TGTGCCAGCAGTTCGACAGGGGTAAACGAGCAGTACTTC. It encodes CASSSTGVNEQYF.

V is TRBV27 and J is TRBJ2-7, with TRBD1 matching over 7 bases. The CDR3 spans 14 residues. V was pared by 2 bases and J by 2 bases, with 3 bases of the junction left unmatched. CDR1 and CDR2 (germline): MNHEY, SMNVEV (reference sequence). CDR3 residues: CASSLRQGAYEQYF. The CDR3 DNA reads as TGTGCCAGCAGTTTAAGGCAGGGGGCCTACGAGCAGTACTTC.

Notes on this clone: The junction departs from germline at one end; a sequencing error may be responsible. The V call is TRBV7-7, the J call TRBJ2-5, with 9 bases that match TRBD1. CDR1 and CDR2 from the germline V gene are SSHAT and FNYEAQ (reference sequence). The CDR3 is made up of 14 amino acids. CDR3 DNA sequence: TGTGCTAGCAGCCATTCCGGGACAGGGACTGCCCAGTACTTC. Protein product: CASSHSGTGTAQYF.

J is TRBJ2-2 and V is TRBV27, with 8 bases that match TRBD2. The ends lost 5 bases at V and 3 bases at J; junction bases unmatched: 5. Per germline, CDR1 MNHEY and CDR2 SMNVEV (reference sequence). The CDR3 extends over 15 amino acids. DNA for the CDR3: TGTGCCAGCAGTGAGGGACTAGGTGACACCGGGGAGCTGTTTTTT. It specifies CASSEGLGDTGELFF.

J is TRBJ1-2 and V is TRBV7-3; 7 bases align to TRBD1. Germline V gene lookup returns CDR1 SGHTA and CDR2 FQGTGA. This CDR3 region has 13 residues. V lost 4 bases and J lost 8; bases outside the gene matches: 7. The CDR3, as DNA: TGTGCCAGCAGCTCGCAGGGGGGAGGCGGCTACACCTTC. It is translated as CASSSQGGGGYTF.

This chain links TRBV28 with TRBJ1-4, with a tentative D call TRBD1 (6 bases). CDR1 is MDHEN and CDR2 is SYDVKM in the germline V gene. With 8 bases removed from V and 5 bases from J, the gap between germline ends came to 15 bases. The CDR3 totals 14 residues. This chain's CDR3 is CASAGVPLNEKLFF. For the CDR3, the DNA is TGTGCCAGCGCAGGGGTGCCCTTAAATGAAAAACTGTTTTTT.

The rearrangement links TRBV11-2 to TRBJ2-3; 8 bases align to TRBD2. Germline V CDR1 and CDR2: SGHAT, FQNNGV. Unmatched junction bases numbered 7, after V lost 1 base and J lost 4 bases. This CDR3 has 16 amino acids. CDR3 residues: CASSLGSGGLADTQYF. CDR3 bases: TGTGCCAGCAGCTTAGGGAGCGGGGGTTTGGCAGATACGCAGTATTTT.

This clone was found a few times. The V and J genes are TRBV5-1 and TRBJ1-4; 12 bases are a match to TRBD1. V lost 1 base, J lost 7 bases, and 2 bases stayed unmatched. The CDR3 contains 15 residues. Germline-derived CDR1 and CDR2 are SGHRS and YFSETQ. The CDR3 sequence: CASSLRGQGAEKLFF. CDR3 DNA: TGCGCCAGCAGCTTGCGGGGACAGGGGGCTGAAAAACTGTTTTTT.

The genes are TRBV18 and TRBJ2-5, with D unresolved. Germline CDR1 reads KGHSH; CDR2 reads LQKENI. The CDR3 extends over 13 amino acids. The V and J ends lost 6 bases and 6 bases respectively, with 14 bases between them. CDR3 protein: CASSPDSRQTQYF. The CDR3 DNA reads as TGTGCCAGCTCTCCTGACTCGAGACAGACCCAGTACTTC. The full variable domain, rest sourced from reference TRBV18 and TRBJ2-5, is NAGVMQNPRHLVRRRGQEARLRCSPMKGHSHVYWYRQLPEEGLKFMVYLQKENIIDESGMPKERFSAEFPKEGPSILRIQQVVRGDSAAYFCASSPDSRQTQYFGPGTRLLVL.

The chain links TRBV10-2 to TRBJ2-7, with 11 bases lining up with TRBD2. CDR3 length equals 15 residues. V lost 7 bases to trimming and J lost 3 bases; unmatched junction nucleotides: 8. From germline, CDR1 is WSHSY and CDR2 SAAADI. CDR3 sequence: CASTDLAGGSYEQYF. As DNA, the CDR3 is TGCGCCAGCACCGATCTAGCGGGGGGAAGCTACGAGCAGTACTTC.